This T cell receptor beta chain was documented in a study of blood T cells in healthy people across ages. The study's findings and limits: A roughly linear fall in TCR beta diversity per million T cells was seen with increasing age. When set beside aged donors, long-lived donors presented more naive CD4+ cells and higher diversity.

A word on this clonotype: Its antigen is as yet unknown.

Combining a sample-barcoded 5' primer with a J-beta primer mix, a second PCR ran for roughly 7 to 12 cycles. Each of the samples gave a minimum of 3 million paired-end reads that contained CDR3. TCRdb re-called the 5' RACE reads through MiXCR, storing one row per CDR3 protein. The repertoire holds about 1,800,000 distinct CDR3 sequences, with approximately 28% as singletons. Donors each provided about 9.5 milliliters of peripheral blood. The CDR3 length is 14 residues. V shed 6 bases and J shed 5 bases, with 16 bases lying between them. The chain employs TRBV12-3 or TRBV12-4 and TRBJ2-5, with D possibly matching TRBD1 (5 bases). Source material: blood. The sequence was obtained from a woman in her twenties or thirties in good health. CDR3 region: CASSSSRERETQYF. The DNA of the CDR3 is TGTGCCAGCAGCTCGTCCAGGGAAAGGGAGACCCAGTACTTC.